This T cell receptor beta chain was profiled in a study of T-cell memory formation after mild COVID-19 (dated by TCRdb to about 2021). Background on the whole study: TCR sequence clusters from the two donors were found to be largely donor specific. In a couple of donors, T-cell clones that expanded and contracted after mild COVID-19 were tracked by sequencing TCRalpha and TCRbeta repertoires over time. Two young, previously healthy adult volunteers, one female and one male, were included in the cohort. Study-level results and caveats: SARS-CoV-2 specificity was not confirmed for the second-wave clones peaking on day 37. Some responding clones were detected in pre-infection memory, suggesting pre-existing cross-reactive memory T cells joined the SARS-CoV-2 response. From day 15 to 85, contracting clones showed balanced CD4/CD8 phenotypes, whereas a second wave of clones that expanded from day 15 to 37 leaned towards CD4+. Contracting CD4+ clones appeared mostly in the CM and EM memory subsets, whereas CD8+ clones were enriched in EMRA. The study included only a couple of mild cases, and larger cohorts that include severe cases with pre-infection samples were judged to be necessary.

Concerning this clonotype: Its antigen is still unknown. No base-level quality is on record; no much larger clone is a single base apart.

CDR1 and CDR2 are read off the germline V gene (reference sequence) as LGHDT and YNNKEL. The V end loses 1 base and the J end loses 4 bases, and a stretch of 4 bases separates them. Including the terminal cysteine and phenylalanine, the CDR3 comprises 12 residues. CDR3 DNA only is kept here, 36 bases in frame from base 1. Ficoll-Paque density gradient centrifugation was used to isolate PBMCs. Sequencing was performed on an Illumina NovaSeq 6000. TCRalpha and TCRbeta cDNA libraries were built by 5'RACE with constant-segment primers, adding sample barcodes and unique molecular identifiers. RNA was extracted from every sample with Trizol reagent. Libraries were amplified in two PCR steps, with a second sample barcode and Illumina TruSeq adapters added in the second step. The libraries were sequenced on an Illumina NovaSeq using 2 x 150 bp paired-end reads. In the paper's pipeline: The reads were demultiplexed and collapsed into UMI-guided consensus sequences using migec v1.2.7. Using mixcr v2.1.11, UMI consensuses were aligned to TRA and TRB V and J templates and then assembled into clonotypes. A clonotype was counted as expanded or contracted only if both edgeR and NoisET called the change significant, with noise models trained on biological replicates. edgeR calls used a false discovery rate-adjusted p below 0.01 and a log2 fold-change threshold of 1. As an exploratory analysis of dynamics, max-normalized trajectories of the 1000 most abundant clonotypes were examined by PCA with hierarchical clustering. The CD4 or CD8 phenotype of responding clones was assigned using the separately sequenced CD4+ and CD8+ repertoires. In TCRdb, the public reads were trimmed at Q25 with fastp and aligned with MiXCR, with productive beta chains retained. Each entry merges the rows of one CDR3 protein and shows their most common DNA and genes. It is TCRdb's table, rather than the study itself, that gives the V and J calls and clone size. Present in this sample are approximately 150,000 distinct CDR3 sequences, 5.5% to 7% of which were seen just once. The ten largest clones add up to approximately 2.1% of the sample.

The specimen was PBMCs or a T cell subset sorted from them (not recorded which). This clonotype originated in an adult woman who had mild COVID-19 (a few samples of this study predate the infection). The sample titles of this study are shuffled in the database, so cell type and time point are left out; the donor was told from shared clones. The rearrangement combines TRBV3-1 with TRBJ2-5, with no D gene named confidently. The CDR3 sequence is CASSQVLETQYF. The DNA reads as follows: TGTGCCAGCAGCCAAGTCTTAGAGACCCAGTACTTC.